This T cell receptor (beta chain) was sequenced in a study of blood T cell repertoires in COVID-19. The assay was immunoSEQ multiplex PCR, and TCRdb's table has in-frame clones only and misses some. The sample lists some 400,000 clones, 90% occurring once. The CDR3 contains 14 residues. The germline V and J ends were trimmed by 2 bases and 7 bases, with 14 bases remaining between them. Germline V gene sequence: CDR1 KGHSH, CDR2 LQKENI. Sequencing was carried out using peripheral blood. The sequence was obtained from a man aged 18 to 35 with active or convalescent COVID-19. The chain links TRBV18 to TRBJ1-2; tentatively, D is TRBD1 (6 bases). The CDR3 here is CASSPARTDFGYTF. CDR3 sequence (DNA): TGTGCCAGCTCACCAGCCCGGACAGATTTTGGCTACACCTTC. The complete variable domain, with remaining parts taken from reference TRBV18 and TRBJ1-2, reads NAGVMQNPRHLVRRRGQEARLRCSPMKGHSHVYWYRQLPEEGLKFMVYLQKENIIDESGMPKERFSAEFPKEGPSILRIQQVVRGDSAAYFCASSPARTDFGYTFGSGTRLTVV.